A selection of T cell receptor beta chains follows, all from one sample in a study of T cells in Graves' hyperthyroidism and ophthalmopathy. TCRdb re-called the multiplex PCR reads with MiXCR, one entry per CDR3 protein. In the table there are just under 750,000 distinct CDR3 sequences, approximately 40% of which are singletons. Sequenced: blood. The receptors originated from a woman aged 40 to 49 with Graves' hyperthyroidism. CDR3s include the opening cysteine and the closing phenylalanine or tryptophan. A D gene is named only where the DNA matches it firmly. The size field is filled for only some rows; it gives once, few, many or a size class.

TRBJ2-5,TRBD2,.,TRBV4-1,TGCGCCAGCAGCACCCGGCGACTAGCGGGAATTGAGACCCAGTACTTC,CASSTRRLAGIETQYF
TRBJ1-4,TRBD1,.,TRBV6-5,TGTGCCAGCAGTGGAATCCGGGACAGGGGTAATGAAAAACTGTTTTTT,CASSGIRDRGNEKLFF
TRBJ2-7,.,.,TRBV14,TGTGCCAGCAGCCAAGATGAGGACTTCCCATACGAGCAGTACTTC,CASSQDEDFPYEQYF
TRBJ2-7,TRBD2,once,TRBV24-1,TGTGCCACCAGTGATTTGTCCAGCGGGGGGCAGAACGAGCAGTACTTC,CATSDLSSGGQNEQYF
TRBJ1-4,.,.,TRBV10-3,TGTGCCATCAGTGAAAACGCCGGCCTGAATGAAAAACTGTTTTTT,CAISENAGLNEKLFF
TRBJ2-7,.,few,TRBV6-2/TRBV6-3,TGTGCCAGCAGTAACTCAAGAACAGGGATCTACGAGCAGTACTTC,CASSNSRTGIYEQYF
TRBJ1-1,.,few,TRBV4-3,TGCGCCAGCAGCCATAACATGAACACTGAAGCTTTCTTT,CASSHNMNTEAFF
TRBJ2-5,.,.,TRBV7-9,TGTGTCAGCAGCCCCGTCATGGGATCGCAAGGGACCCAGTACTTC,CVSSPVMGSQGTQYF
TRBJ2-5,TRBD2,.,TRBV6-5,TGTGCCAGCAGCCGGACCGGGACTAGGAAGACCCAGTACTTC,CASSRTGTRKTQYF
TRBJ1-1,.,many,TRBV2,TGTGCCAGCAGTGAGGGACACCCGAACACTGAAGCTTTCTTT,CASSEGHPNTEAFF
TRBJ2-7,TRBD1,many,TRBV20-1,TGCAGTGCTATGGGACAGCGAACCTACGAGCAGTACTTC,CSAMGQRTYEQYF
TRBJ1-2,.,many,TRBV20-1,TGCAGTGCTTCAGGGTTGGATGGCTACACCTTC,CSASGLDGYTF
TRBJ2-2,TRBD1,few,TRBV6-5,TGTGCCAGCAGACTTTCCCGGGACAGGGGGTCATCGGGGGAGCTGTTTTTT,CASRLSRDRGSSGELFF
TRBJ2-2,.,few,TRBV12-3/TRBV12-4,TGTGCCAGCAGTTTTACAACTCGCGGGGAGCTGTTTTTT,CASSFTTRGELFF
TRBJ1-1,.,.,TRBV29-1,TGCAGCGTTAACCTGAACACCGGGGTGACTGAAGCTTTCTTT,CSVNLNTGVTEAFF
TRBJ2-2,.,few,TRBV10-3,TGTGCCATCAGGAAGTATTCAACCGGGGAGCTGTTTTTT,CAIRKYSTGELFF
TRBJ1-1,.,many,TRBV29-1,TGCAGCGTCGGCGAGCACGCCACTGAAGCTTTCTTT,CSVGEHATEAFF
TRBJ1-4,.,.,TRBV5-6,TGTGCCAGCAGCCTGGCGACAGGAGGTGGAGAGAAACCGTTTTTT,CASSLATGGGEKPFF
TRBJ1-1,.,few,TRBV3-1,TGTGCCAGCAGCCACCGTTCTGAAGCTTTCTTT,CASSHRSEAFF
TRBJ1-1,.,many,TRBV7-9,TGTGCCAGCAGCCAGACTGGTTATACTGAAGCTTTCTTT,CASSQTGYTEAFF
TRBJ1-2,.,few,TRBV9,TGTGCCAGCAGCGTAGATTCCTCACCCTATGGCTACACCTTC,CASSVDSSPYGYTF
TRBJ1-5,TRBD1,many,TRBV12-3/TRBV12-4,TGTGCCAGCAGTCTAGACAGGGGGCCTCAGCCCCAGCATTTT,CASSLDRGPQPQHF